These 8 T cell receptor beta chains share one sample of origin, sequenced in a study of beta chain features in type 1 diabetes. What was sequenced were expressed TCRB transcripts, since all of the isolated RNA had been reverse transcribed. Generated by immunoSEQ multiplex PCR, the TCRdb table keeps only in-frame clones and is missing some. The table has roughly 300,000 clones, under 8.5% seen once. The sample consisted of central memory CD4+ T cells from blood. The source of these receptors is a woman aged 18 to 35 in good health.

This clone came up many times. The V call is TRBV25-1, the J call TRBJ2-3; D is unclear. The CDR3 extends over 12 amino acids. Per the germline V gene, CDR1 is MGHDK and CDR2 is SYGVNS. V lost 6 bases, J lost 2 bases, and 6 bases lay in between. The CDR3 protein is CASSLVTDTQYF. CDR3 DNA sequence: TGTGCCAGCAGCCTAGTCACAGATACGCAGTATTTT.

The chain employs TRBV4-3 and TRBJ2-1, with 7 bases that match TRBD2. This CDR3 is built from 14 residues. Germline assignment: CDR1 LGHNA and CDR2 YSLEER. Losses at the gene ends were 0 bases for V and 9 bases for J; bases not matched to a gene: 5. CDR3 sequence reads: CASSQEKGGSEQFF. In DNA form, the CDR3 reads TGCGCCAGCAGCCAAGAAAAGGGCGGGAGTGAGCAGTTCTTC.

The V call is TRBV5-4, the J call TRBJ2-1, with 9 nucleotides matching TRBD2. The trim removed 4 bases at V and 6 bases at J, leaving 17 bases unmatched. Germline assignment: CDR1 SGHNT and CDR2 YYREEE (reference sequence). The CDR3 totals 18 residues. CDR3 sequence: CASSPPRAAGGLSNEQFF. In nucleotides, the CDR3 is TGTGCCAGCAGCCCTCCCCGGGCGGCGGGAGGGCTCTCCAATGAGCAGTTCTTC. Filled out from reference TRBV5-4 and TRBJ2-1, the complete variable domain reads ETGVTQSPTHLIKTRGQQVTLRCSSQSGHNTVSWYQQALGQGPQFIFQYYREEENGRGNFPPRFSGLQFPNYSSELNVNALELDDSALYLCASSPPRAAGGLSNEQFFGPGTRLTVL.

This sequence joins TRBV7-2 and TRBJ2-3; D is perhaps TRBD2 (6 bases). The CDR3 is 12 amino acids. V was shortened by 4 bases and J by 11 bases, with 13 bases between the two germline ends. Per germline, CDR1 SGHTA and CDR2 FQGNSA. CDR3 in amino acids: CASSSGPGRQYF. Here the CDR3 DNA reads TGTGCCAGCAGCTCCGGACCCGGGAGGCAGTATTTT. The whole variable domain, filled in from reference TRBV7-2 and TRBJ2-3, reads GAGVSQSPSNKVTEKGKDVELRCDPISGHTALYWYRQSLGQGLEFLIYFQGNSAPDKSGLPSDRFSAERTGGSVSTLTIQRTQQEDSAVYLCASSSGPGRQYFGPGTRLTVL.

The gene calls are TRBV25-1 and TRBJ1-3; a weak D match, TRBD1 (6 bases). From germline, CDR1 is MGHDK and CDR2 SYGVNS. CDR3 size: 15 residues. V was cut by 3 bases and J by 2 bases, with 11 bases left in between. The CDR3 reads CASSDAPGAGNTIYF. DNA of the CDR3: TGTGCCAGCAGTGACGCCCCAGGGGCTGGAAACACCATATATTTT.

This clone has at least ten counts. The chain combines TRBV2 with TRBJ2-2; 7 positions match TRBD1. With 8 bases clipped from V and 9 bases from J, the junction kept 21 bases outside the gene matches. CDR3 length: 17 amino acids. The germline CDR1 and CDR2 sequences are SNHLY and FYNNEI. The CDR3 nucleotides read TGTGCCAGCGGATGGGCACAGGGGTGGACCTCCCACCGGGAGCTGTTTTTT. It codes for CASGWAQGWTSHRELFF.

This clone was counted a few times. The rearrangement links TRBV7-2 to TRBJ1-3, with D possibly matching TRBD1 (5 bases). This CDR3 is 14 amino acids long. Germline CDR1 is SGHTA and CDR2 is FQGNSA. Trimming took 5 bases from V and 0 from J, leaving 8 bases between them. The CDR3 loop reads CASSRQSSGNTIYF. CDR3 sequence (DNA): TGTGCCAGCAGCAGACAGAGCTCTGGAAACACCATATATTTT.

This chain links TRBV5-4 with TRBJ2-4; TRBD1 agrees at 8 bases. The V gene's germline CDR1 is SGHNT and CDR2 YYREEE (reference sequence). The CDR3 sequence is 16 residues long. V was clipped by 3 bases and J by 2 bases; unmatched bases: 7. In DNA form, the CDR3 reads TGTGCCAGCAGCTCTGGACAGGGCCGTACCAAAAACATTCAGTACTTC. It encodes CASSSGQGRTKNIQYF.